Below, one T cell receptor beta chain is given with its context. Its cognate antigen is unknown. The source of the sample is a study of radiotherapy plus CTLA-4 blockade in lung cancer. At the level of the study: Patients showed objective responses in 18% of cases and disease control in under 40%.

TCRdb's table, derived via immunoSEQ multiplex PCR, lists solely in-frame clones and lacks some. The sample comprises roughly 100,000 clones, roughly 80% of which are singletons, and 20% to 30% rests with the top ten. The CDR3 length is 14 residues. Germline V lookup: CDR1 MDHEN, CDR2 SYDVKM. V was shortened by 10 bases and J by 1 base, with 16 bases between the two germline ends. General study points: The best prediction of response reportedly came from early blood T cell clone dynamics, with interferon-beta. Some TCR clones had been derived from tumors. These clones expanded in peripheral blood after radiotherapy plus ipilimumab.

This specimen was peripheral blood, taken from a patient treated with radiotherapy plus ipilimumab. This sequence originates from a human donor with non-small cell lung cancer that progressed on radiotherapy plus ipilimumab. V is TRBV28 and J is TRBJ2-5; D is undetermined. Here the CDR3 DNA reads TGTGCCACTCGGCGGCGGCCTTTCCAAGAGACCCAGTACTTC. Encoded protein: CATRRRPFQETQYF.